The sequence of this T cell receptor beta chain was determined in a study of T cell responses to AZD1222 COVID-19 vaccine. Profiled with immunoSEQ multiplex PCR; TCRdb holds only in-frame clones, not every one. This table has 100,000 or so clones, just under 90% appearing once. The CDR3 spans 15 residues. Trimming removed 0 bases from V and 1 base from J, with 9 bases in between. Germline V gives CDR1 LGHDT, CDR2 YNNKEL (reference sequence). The receptor was isolated from an adult in good health. The chain uses TRBV3-1 (or the pseudogene TRBV3-2) and TRBJ1-1; D ambiguous. The source was peripheral blood, collected on day 0 of AZD1222 vaccination. CDR3 sequence reads: CASSQEFHQNTEAFF. The CDR3 DNA reads TGTGCCAGCAGCCAAGAGTTCCACCAGAACACTGAAGCTTTCTTT.